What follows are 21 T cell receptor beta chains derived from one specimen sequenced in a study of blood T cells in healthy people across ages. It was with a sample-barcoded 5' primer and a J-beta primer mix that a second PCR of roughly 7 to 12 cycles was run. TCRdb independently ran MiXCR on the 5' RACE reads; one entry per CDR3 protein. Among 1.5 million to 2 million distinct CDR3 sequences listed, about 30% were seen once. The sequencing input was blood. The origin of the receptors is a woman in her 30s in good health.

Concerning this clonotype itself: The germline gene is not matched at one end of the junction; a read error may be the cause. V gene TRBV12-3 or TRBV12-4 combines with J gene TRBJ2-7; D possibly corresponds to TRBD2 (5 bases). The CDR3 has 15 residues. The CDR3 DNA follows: TGTGTCAGCAGTTTTTCCACTAGTAGTTCCTACGAGCAGTACTTC. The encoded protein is CVSSFSTSSSYEQYF.

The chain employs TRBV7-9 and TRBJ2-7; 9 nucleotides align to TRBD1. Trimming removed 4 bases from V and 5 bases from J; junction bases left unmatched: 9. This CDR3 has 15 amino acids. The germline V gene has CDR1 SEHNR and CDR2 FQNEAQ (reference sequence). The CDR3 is CASSSPRDRVNEQYF. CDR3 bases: TGTGCCAGCAGCTCCCCCCGGGACAGGGTGAACGAGCAGTACTTC. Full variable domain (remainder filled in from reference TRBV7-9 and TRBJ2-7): DTGVSQNPRHKITKRGQNVTFRCDPISEHNRLYWYRQTLGQGPEFLTYFQNEAQLEKSRLLSDRFSAERPKGSFSTLEIQRTEQGDSAMYLCASSSPRDRVNEQYFGPGTRLTVT.

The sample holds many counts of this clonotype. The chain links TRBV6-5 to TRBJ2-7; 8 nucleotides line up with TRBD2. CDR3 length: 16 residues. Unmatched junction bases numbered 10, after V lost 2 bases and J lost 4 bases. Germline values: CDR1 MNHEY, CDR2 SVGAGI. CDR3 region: CASSYPVGGGVYEQYF. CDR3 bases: TGTGCCAGCAGTTACCCGGTCGGGGGGGGAGTGTACGAGCAGTACTTC.

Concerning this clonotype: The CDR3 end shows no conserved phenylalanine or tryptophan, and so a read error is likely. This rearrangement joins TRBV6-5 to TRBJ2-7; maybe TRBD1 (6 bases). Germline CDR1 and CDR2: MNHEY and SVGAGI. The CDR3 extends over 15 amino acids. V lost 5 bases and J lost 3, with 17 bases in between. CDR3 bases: TGTGCCAGCAGTACCCCCGAACAGGGTCACTACGAGCAGTACTGC. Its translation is CASSTPEQGHYEQYC.

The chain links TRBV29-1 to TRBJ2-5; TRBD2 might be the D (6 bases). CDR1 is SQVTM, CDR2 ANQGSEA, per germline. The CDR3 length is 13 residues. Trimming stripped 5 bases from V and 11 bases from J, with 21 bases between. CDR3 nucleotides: TGCAGCGTTCGGGACGGGAGATACAATGAGCAGTACTTC. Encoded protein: CSVRDGRYNEQYF.

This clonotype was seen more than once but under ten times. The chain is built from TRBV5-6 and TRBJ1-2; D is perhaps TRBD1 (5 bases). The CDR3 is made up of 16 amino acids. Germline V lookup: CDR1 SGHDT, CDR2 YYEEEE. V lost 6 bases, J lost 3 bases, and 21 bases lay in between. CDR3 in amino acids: CASILWGTNTDYGYTF. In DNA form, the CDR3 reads TGTGCCAGCATCCTCTGGGGGACCAATACAGACTATGGCTACACCTTC. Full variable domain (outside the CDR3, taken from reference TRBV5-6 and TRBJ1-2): DAGVTQSPTHLIKTRGQQVTLRCSPKSGHDTVSWYQQALGQGPQFIFQYYEEEERQRGNFPDRFSGHQFPNYSSELNVNALLLGDSALYLCASILWGTNTDYGYTFGSGTRLTVV.

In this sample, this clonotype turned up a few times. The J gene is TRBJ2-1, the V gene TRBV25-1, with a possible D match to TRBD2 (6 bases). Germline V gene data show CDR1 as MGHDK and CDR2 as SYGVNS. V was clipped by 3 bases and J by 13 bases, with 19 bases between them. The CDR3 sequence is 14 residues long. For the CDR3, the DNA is TGTGCCAGCAGTGATGTTTCGACGGGGAGGACCCAGTTCTTC. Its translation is CASSDVSTGRTQFF.

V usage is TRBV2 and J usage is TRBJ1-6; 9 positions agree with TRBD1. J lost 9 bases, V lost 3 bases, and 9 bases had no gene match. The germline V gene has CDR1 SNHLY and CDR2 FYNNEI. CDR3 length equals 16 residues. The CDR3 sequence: CASSDETGQGRSPLHF. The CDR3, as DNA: TGTGCCAGCAGTGATGAAACGGGACAGGGACGTTCACCCCTCCACTTT. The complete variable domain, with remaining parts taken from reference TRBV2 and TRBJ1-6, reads EPEVTQTPSHQVTQMGQEVILRCVPISNHLYFYWYRQILGQKVEFLVSFYNNEISEKSEIFDDQFSVERPDGSNFTLKIRSTKLEDSAMYFCASSDETGQGRSPLHFGNGTRLTVT.

CDR3 amino acids: CAISSGSQETQYF. The CDR3 nucleotides are TGTGCCATCAGTTCCGGGAGCCAAGAGACCCAGTACTTC. This chain links TRBV10-3 with TRBJ2-5, with a tentative D call TRBD2 (6 bases). From germline, CDR1 is ENHRY and CDR2 SYGVKD. The germline V and J ends were trimmed by 5 bases and 1 base, with 8 bases remaining between them. This CDR3 has 13 residues.

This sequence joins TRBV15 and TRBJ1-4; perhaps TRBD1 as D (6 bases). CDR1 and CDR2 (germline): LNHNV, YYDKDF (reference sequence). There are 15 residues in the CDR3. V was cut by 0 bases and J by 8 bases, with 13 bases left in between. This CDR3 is CATSRDRWGAEKLFF. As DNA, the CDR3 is TGTGCCACCAGCAGAGATCGGTGGGGGGCAGAAAAACTGTTTTTT.

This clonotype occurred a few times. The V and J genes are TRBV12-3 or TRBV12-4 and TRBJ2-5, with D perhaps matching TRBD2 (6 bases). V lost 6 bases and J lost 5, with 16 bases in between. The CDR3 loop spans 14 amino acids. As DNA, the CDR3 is TGTGCCAGCAGGGATGGGGGGACGGGGGAGACCCAGTACTTC. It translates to CASRDGGTGETQYF.

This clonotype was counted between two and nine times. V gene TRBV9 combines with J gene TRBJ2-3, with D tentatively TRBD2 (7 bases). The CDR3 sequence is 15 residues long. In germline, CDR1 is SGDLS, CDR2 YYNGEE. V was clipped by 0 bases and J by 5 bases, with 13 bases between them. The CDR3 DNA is TGTGCCAGCAGCGTAGTAGGGGGGGGGCGAGATACGCAGTATTTT. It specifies CASSVVGGGRDTQYF.

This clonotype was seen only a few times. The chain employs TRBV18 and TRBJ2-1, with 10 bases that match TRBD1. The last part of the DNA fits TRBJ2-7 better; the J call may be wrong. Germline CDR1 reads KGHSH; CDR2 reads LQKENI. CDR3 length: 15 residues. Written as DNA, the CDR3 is TGTGCCAGCTCAGGGGACAGGGGCTCCTACAATGAGCAGTACTTC. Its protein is CASSGDRGSYNEQYF.

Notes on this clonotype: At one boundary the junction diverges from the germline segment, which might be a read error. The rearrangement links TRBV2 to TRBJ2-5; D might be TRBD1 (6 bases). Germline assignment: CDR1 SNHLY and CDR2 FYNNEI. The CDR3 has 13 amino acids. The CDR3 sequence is CASSDEGQYEQYF. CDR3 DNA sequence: TGTGCCAGCAGCGATGAAGGACAGTACGAGCAGTACTTT.

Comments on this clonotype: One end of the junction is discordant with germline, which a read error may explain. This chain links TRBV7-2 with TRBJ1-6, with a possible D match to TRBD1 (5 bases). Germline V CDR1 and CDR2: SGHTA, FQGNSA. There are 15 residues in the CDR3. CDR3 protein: CASSLGVGTRSPPHF. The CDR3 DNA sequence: TGTGCCAGCAGCTTAGGGGTTGGGACGAGGTCACCCCCCCACTTT.

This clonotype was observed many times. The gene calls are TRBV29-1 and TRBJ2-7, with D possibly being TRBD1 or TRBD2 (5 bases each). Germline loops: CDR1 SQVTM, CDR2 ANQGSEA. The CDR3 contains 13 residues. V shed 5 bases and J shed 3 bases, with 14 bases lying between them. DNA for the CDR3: TGCAGCGTTAGCGAAGGGGAGAGCTACGAGCAGTACTTC. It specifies CSVSEGESYEQYF.

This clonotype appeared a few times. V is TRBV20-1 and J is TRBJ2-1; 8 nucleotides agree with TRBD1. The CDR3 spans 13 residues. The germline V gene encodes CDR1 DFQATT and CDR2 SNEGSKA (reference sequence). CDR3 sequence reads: CTLAQGDYNEQFF. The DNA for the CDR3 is TGCACGCTAGCACAGGGGGACTACAATGAGCAGTTCTTC.

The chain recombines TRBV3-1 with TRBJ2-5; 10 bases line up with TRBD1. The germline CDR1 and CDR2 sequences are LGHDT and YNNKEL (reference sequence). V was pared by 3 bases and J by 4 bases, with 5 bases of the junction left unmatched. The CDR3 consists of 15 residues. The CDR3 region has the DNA TGTGCCAGCAGCCAGGGGGACAGGGGAGCAGAGACCCAGTACTTC. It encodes CASSQGDRGAETQYF.

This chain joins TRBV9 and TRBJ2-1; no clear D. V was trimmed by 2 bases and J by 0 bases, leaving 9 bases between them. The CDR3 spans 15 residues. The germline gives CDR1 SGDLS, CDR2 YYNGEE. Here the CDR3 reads CASSVSRFSYNEQFF. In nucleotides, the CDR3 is TGTGCCAGCAGCGTGTCTAGGTTCTCCTACAATGAGCAGTTCTTC.

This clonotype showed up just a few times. CDR3 bases: TGCAGTGCTAGGTGGGAAGGGGGCTACACCTTC. This encodes CSARWEGGYTF. The rearrangement links TRBV20-1 to TRBJ1-2; D is undetermined. Germline V gene sequence: CDR1 DFQATT, CDR2 SNEGSKA (reference sequence). The CDR3 covers 11 residues. V shed 3 bases and J shed 8 bases, with 10 bases lying between them.

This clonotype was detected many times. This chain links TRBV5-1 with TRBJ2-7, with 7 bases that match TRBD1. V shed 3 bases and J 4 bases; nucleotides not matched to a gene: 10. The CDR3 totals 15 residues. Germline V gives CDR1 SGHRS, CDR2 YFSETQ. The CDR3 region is CASSSSGTARYEQYF. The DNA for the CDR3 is TGCGCCAGCAGCTCCTCCGGGACAGCTCGTTACGAGCAGTACTTC.